Listed below are T cell receptor beta chains from one sample, sequenced in a study of cytomegalovirus exposure and HLA in healthy donors. Data came from immunoSEQ multiplex PCR; TCRdb stores just in-frame clones and leaves some out. The sample records about 55,000 clones, about three quarters being singletons. The source material was PBMCs. These receptors were obtained from a female donor in good health and CMV-seronegative. CDR3s include the opening cysteine and the closing phenylalanine or tryptophan. D genes are given only for firm matches. Only some rows state a clone size, as once, few, many or a class for expanded clones.

-,TRBJ1-2,-,TRBV6-5,CASRRGDGYTF,TGTGCCAGCCGCAGAGGAGATGGCTACACCTTC
-,TRBJ1-4,-,TRBV27,CASSLLWGGEKLFF,TGTGCCAGCAGTTTGTTGTGGGGGGGAGAAAAACTGTTTTTT
-,TRBJ2-7,-,TRBV27,CASGRYEQYF,TGTGCCAGCGGGCGCTACGAGCAGTACTTC
TRBD1,TRBJ1-6,-,TRBV7-3,CASSLTTGNSPLHF,TGTGCCAGCAGCTTAACGACAGGGAATTCACCCCTCCACTTT
TRBD2,TRBJ2-5,-,TRBV28,CASSVSGRGETQYF,TGTGCCAGCAGTGTTAGCGGGAGAGGGGAGACCCAGTACTTC
-,TRBJ1-1,-,TRBV28,CASTPPGEGTEAFF,TGTGCCAGCACCCCCCCCGGAGAGGGCACTGAAGCTTTCTTT
TRBD2,TRBJ2-7,-,TRBV28,CASLQWGGNEQYF,TGTGCCAGCTTACAATGGGGGGGGAACGAGCAGTACTTC
TRBD1,TRBJ2-5,-,TRBV2,CASSFARTGRAETQYF,TGTGCCAGCAGCTTTGCACGGACAGGCCGGGCAGAGACCCAGTACTTC
TRBD1,TRBJ2-1,few,TRBV30,CAWTVDRGEQFF,TGTGCCTGGACCGTGGACAGGGGCGAGCAGTTCTTC
TRBD2,TRBJ2-7,-,TRBV6-6,CASTAGELASYEQYF,TGTGCCAGCACCGCGGGGGAACTGGCGTCGTACGAGCAGTACTTC